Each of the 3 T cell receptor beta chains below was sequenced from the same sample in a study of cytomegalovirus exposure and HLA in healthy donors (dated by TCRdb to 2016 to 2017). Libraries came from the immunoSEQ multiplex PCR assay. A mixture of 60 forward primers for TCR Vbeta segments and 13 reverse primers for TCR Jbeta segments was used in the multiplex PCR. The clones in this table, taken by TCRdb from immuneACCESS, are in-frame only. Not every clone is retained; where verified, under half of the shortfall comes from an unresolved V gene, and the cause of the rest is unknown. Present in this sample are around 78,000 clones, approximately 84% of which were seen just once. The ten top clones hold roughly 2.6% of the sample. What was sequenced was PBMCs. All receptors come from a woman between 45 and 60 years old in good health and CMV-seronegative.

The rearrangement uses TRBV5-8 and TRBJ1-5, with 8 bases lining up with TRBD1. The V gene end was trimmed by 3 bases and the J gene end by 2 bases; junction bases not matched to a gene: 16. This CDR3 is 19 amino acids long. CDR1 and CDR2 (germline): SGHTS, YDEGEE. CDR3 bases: TGTGCCAGCAGCTCTGGGGCGGACAGGGTAGCCGACGGCAATCAGCCCCAGCATTTT. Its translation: CASSSGADRVADGNQPQHF. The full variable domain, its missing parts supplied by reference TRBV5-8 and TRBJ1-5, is EAGVTQSPTHLIKTRGQQATLRCSPISGHTSVYWYQQALGLGLQFLLWYDEGEERNRGNFPPRFSGRQFPNYSSELNVNALELEDSALYLCASSSGADRVADGNQPQHFGDGTRLSIL.

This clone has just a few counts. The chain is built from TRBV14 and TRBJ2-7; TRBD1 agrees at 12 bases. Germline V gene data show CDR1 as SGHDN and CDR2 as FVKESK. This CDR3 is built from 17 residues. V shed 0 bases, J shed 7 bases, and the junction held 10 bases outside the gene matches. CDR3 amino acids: CASSQDWPGQGAGEQYF. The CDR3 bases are TGTGCCAGCAGCCAAGATTGGCCGGGACAGGGGGCAGGTGAGCAGTACTTC.

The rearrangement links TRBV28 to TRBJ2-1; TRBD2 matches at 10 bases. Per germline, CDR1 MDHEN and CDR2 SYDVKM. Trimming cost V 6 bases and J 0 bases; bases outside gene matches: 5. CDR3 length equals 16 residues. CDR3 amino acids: CASREAGGSSYNEQFF. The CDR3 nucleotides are TGTGCCAGCAGAGAAGCGGGAGGGAGCTCCTACAATGAGCAGTTCTTC.